Below, 25 T cell receptor beta chains from the same sample are listed, as sequenced in a study of cytomegalovirus exposure and HLA in healthy donors. Primers for the PCR totalled 60 Vbeta and 13 Jbeta. Here immunoSEQ multiplex PCR was the method, and the copy in TCRdb shows in-frame clones only, minus some. The sample carries about 140,000 clones, roughly four fifths recorded once. Specimen: PBMCs. The receptors were sampled from a woman aged 40 to 49 in good health and CMV-seronegative.

The V gene is TRBV30, the J gene TRBJ2-3; tentative D call: TRBD2 (6 bases). Looked up from germline, CDR1 is GTSNPN and CDR2 is SVGIG (reference sequence). Trimming removed 5 bases from V and 0 bases from J, with 18 bases in between. The CDR3 spans 16 residues. CDR3 region: CAWQLKKSGSTDTQYF. In DNA, the CDR3 is TGTGCCTGGCAGTTGAAAAAAAGCGGGAGCACAGATACGCAGTATTTT.

CDR3 region: CASSYLGQQNTEAFF. CDR3 nucleotides: TGTGCCAGCAGTTACTTGGGACAGCAAAACACTGAAGCTTTCTTT. This chain joins TRBV6-5 and TRBJ1-1; 7 bases fit TRBD1. J gave up 2 bases and V 1 base, and 4 bases lay outside the gene matches. Germline-derived CDR1 and CDR2 are MNHEY and SVGAGI. The length of the CDR3 is 15 residues.

The chain carries TRBV18 and TRBJ2-1, with D possibly being TRBD1 (6 bases). Germline loops: CDR1 KGHSH, CDR2 LQKENI. Trimming removed 4 bases from V and 6 bases from J, with 10 bases in between. The CDR3 runs 13 residues. CDR3 protein: CASSLGQLNEQFF. CDR3 in DNA: TGTGCCAGCTCACTCGGACAGCTCAATGAGCAGTTCTTC.

This chain links TRBV7-8 with TRBJ1-1; TRBD1 agrees at 7 bases. V was pared by 1 base and J by 6 bases, with 8 bases of the junction left unmatched. The CDR3 runs 15 residues. Per the germline V gene, CDR1 is SGHVS and CDR2 is FQNEAQ. The CDR3 region is CASSLGPGQNPEAFF. In DNA, the CDR3 is TGTGCCAGCAGCTTAGGTCCGGGACAGAATCCTGAAGCTTTCTTT.

The chain links TRBV7-9 to TRBJ2-3; the match to TRBD2 covers 14 bases. Germline V gene lookup returns CDR1 SEHNR and CDR2 FQNEAQ (reference sequence). V dropped 5 bases and J dropped 5; count of bases not matched to a gene: 6. This CDR3 contains 16 residues. The CDR3 nucleotides read TGTGCCAGCAGCCATCCTGGACTAGCGGGGGGAGATACGCAGTATTTT. This sequence encodes CASSHPGLAGGDTQYF.

The chain carries TRBV5-3 and TRBJ1-5; TRBD1 might be the D (6 bases). Being an ORF, TRBV5-3 has a function that is uncertain. The V and J ends lost 2 bases and 5 bases respectively, with 17 bases between them. The CDR3 runs to 16 residues. CDR3 residues: CARSFNSGQIDQPQHF. The CDR3 nucleotides read TGTGCCAGAAGCTTCAACTCGGGACAAATTGATCAGCCCCAGCATTTT.

The genes are TRBV9 and TRBJ2-7; 10 bases match TRBD2. Germline CDR1 and CDR2: SGDLS and YYNGEE. CDR3 size: 15 residues. J gave up 4 bases and V 4 bases, and 8 bases lay outside the gene matches. The CDR3: CASSPRTSGQYEQYF. DNA for the CDR3: TGTGCCAGCAGCCCGCGGACTAGCGGACAATACGAGCAGTACTTC.

The chain employs TRBV29-1 and TRBJ2-1; D perhaps matches TRBD2 (6 bases). Trimming shortened V by 6 bases and J by 4 bases, and 13 bases separated the two germline ends. The CDR3 is 13 residues long. Germline V lookup: CDR1 SQVTM, CDR2 ANQGSEA. CDR3 residues: CSVSTSLYNEQFF. CDR3 bases: TGCAGCGTATCGACTAGTTTGTACAATGAGCAGTTCTTC.

DNA for the CDR3: TGCGCCAGCAGCTTGGGCGGGACAGGGTTGGGCGAGCAGTACTTC. Its translation: CASSLGGTGLGEQYF. This rearrangement joins TRBV5-1 to TRBJ2-7, with 9 bases that match TRBD1. Trimming at V came to 0 bases and at J to 6 bases, leaving 7 bases not matched to a gene. The CDR3 length is 15 residues. Germline V CDR1 and CDR2: SGHRS, YFSETQ.

V and J are TRBV28 and TRBJ2-5; D not resolved. The CDR3 totals 13 residues. CDR1 MDHEN and CDR2 SYDVKM come from the germline V gene. Trimming removed 4 bases from V and 2 bases from J, with 8 bases in between. Here the CDR3 DNA reads TGTGCCAGCAGTTCGACTTGGCAAGAGACCCAGTACTTC. As protein: CASSSTWQETQYF.

The chain joins TRBV6-4 to TRBJ2-5; no definite D call. Germline CDR1 and CDR2: MRHNA and SNTAGT. Trimming stripped 3 bases from V and 9 bases from J, with 14 bases between. The CDR3 loop spans 13 amino acids. The CDR3 DNA reads TGTGCCAGCAGTGATCCAACCGGTTTGGCCCAGTACTTC. It codes for CASSDPTGLAQYF.

This chain joins TRBV9 and TRBJ2-3, with 10 bases lining up with TRBD2. This CDR3 region has 15 residues. Germline assignment: CDR1 SGDLS and CDR2 YYNGEE. V was pared by 5 bases and J by 2 bases, with 5 bases of the junction left unmatched. The DNA for the CDR3 is TGTGCCAGCAGTTTAGGGACTAGCGACACAGATACGCAGTATTTT. This sequence encodes CASSLGTSDTDTQYF.

Here the CDR3 reads CSATSGIETQYF. In DNA form, the CDR3 reads TGCAGCGCGACTAGCGGGATAGAGACCCAGTACTTC. V usage is TRBV29-1 and J usage is TRBJ2-5, with TRBD2 matching 11 bases. V trimming: 7 bases; J trimming: 4 bases; junction bases outside the gene matches: 2. The germline CDR1 and CDR2 sequences are SQVTM and ANQGSEA. The CDR3 consists of 12 residues.

V is TRBV7-8 and J is TRBJ1-1; possible D gene TRBD1, 5 bases. From germline, CDR1 is SGHVS and CDR2 FQNEAQ. The CDR3 totals 17 residues. V shed 5 bases and J shed 0 bases, with 19 bases lying between them. CDR3 sequence: CASSPDTLRLLNTEAFF. CDR3 nucleotides: TGTGCCAGCAGCCCGGACACCTTACGTTTACTGAACACTGAAGCTTTCTTT.

The V call is TRBV27, the J call TRBJ1-1; TRBD1 is a possible D gene (6 bases). The CDR3 runs 18 residues. The ends were cut back, 2 bases at V and 0 bases at J, with 19 bases in the middle. The germline CDR1 and CDR2 sequences are MNHEY and SMNVEV (reference sequence). CDR3 amino acids: CASSLQGYMGHMNTEAFF. Written as DNA, the CDR3 is TGTGCCAGCAGTTTACAGGGGTACATGGGGCATATGAACACTGAAGCTTTCTTT.

This clone has just a few counts. This rearrangement joins TRBV19 to TRBJ2-7; 8 bases align to TRBD2. Trimming took 5 bases from V and 2 from J; bases not matched to a gene: 8. The CDR3 is 15 residues long. Germline-derived CDR1 and CDR2 are LNHDA and SQIVND (reference sequence). The CDR3 sequence is CASSRSGNSAYEQYF. CDR3 coding DNA: TGTGCCAGTAGTCGTAGCGGGAATTCCGCCTACGAGCAGTACTTC. Variable domain in full (rest from reference TRBV19 and TRBJ2-7): DGGITQSPKYLFRKEGQNVTLSCEQNLNHDAMYWYRQDPGQGLRLIYYSQIVNDFQKGDIAEGYSVSREKKESFPLTVTSAQKNPTAFYLCASSRSGNSAYEQYFGPGTRLTVT.

The V call is TRBV7-8, the J call TRBJ1-2; no firm D call. From germline, CDR1 is SGHVS and CDR2 FQNEAQ. CDR3 length: 16 residues. V lost 1 base to trimming and J lost 0 bases, with 12 bases between them. The CDR3 reads CASSLGVIRTNYGYTF. The CDR3 nucleotides read TGTGCCAGCAGCTTAGGAGTTATCCGAACTAACTATGGCTACACCTTC.

There are a few counts of this clone. The chain is built from TRBV19 and TRBJ2-1; D is possibly TRBD2 (5 bases). Trimming shortened V by 7 bases and J by 9 bases, and 16 bases separated the two germline ends. Germline V CDR1 and CDR2: LNHDA, SQIVND (reference sequence). There are 13 residues in the CDR3. DNA for the CDR3: TGTGCCAGTATAGGAGAGGGAGCAAGTGAGCAGTTCTTC. Encoded protein: CASIGEGASEQFF. The variable domain in full, completed from reference TRBV19 and TRBJ2-1, reads DGGITQSPKYLFRKEGQNVTLSCEQNLNHDAMYWYRQDPGQGLRLIYYSQIVNDFQKGDIAEGYSVSREKKESFPLTVTSAQKNPTAFYLCASIGEGASEQFFGPGTRLTVL.

This clone was observed once. This chain links TRBV18 with TRBJ1-5; D perhaps matches TRBD1 (6 bases). The CDR3 length is 14 residues. Germline V lookup: CDR1 KGHSH, CDR2 LQKENI. V lost 6 bases to trimming and J lost 7 bases, with 16 bases between them. CDR3: CASSPQGKEQPQHF. The CDR3, as DNA: TGTGCCAGCTCCCCGCAGGGGAAAGAGCAGCCCCAGCATTTT.

This clone has only a few counts. The rearrangement links TRBV28 to TRBJ1-2; D is possibly TRBD1 (6 bases). This CDR3 comprises 12 residues. The V end was cut by 4 bases, the J end by 7 bases, with 10 bases between. CDR1 and CDR2 from the germline V gene are MDHEN and SYDVKM. The CDR3 DNA follows: TGTGCCAGCAGTTGGGACATCCGTGGCTACACCTTC. It yields the protein CASSWDIRGYTF.

This clone was counted a single time. This chain uses TRBV19 with TRBJ1-5; D not certain. V was clipped by 2 bases and J by 0 bases, with 8 bases between them. This CDR3 is built from 15 residues. CDR1 is LNHDA and CDR2 is SQIVND in the germline V gene (reference sequence). Here the CDR3 reads CASSIQRYSNQPQHF. The CDR3, as DNA: TGTGCCAGTAGTATACAGCGATATAGCAATCAGCCCCAGCATTTT.

This clone came up once. The V and J genes are TRBV5-1 and TRBJ2-7; D is possibly TRBD1 (6 bases). CDR1 and CDR2 (germline): SGHRS, YFSETQ. CDR3 length: 13 residues. Trimming pared 2 bases from V and 6 bases from J, leaving 12 bases between. The CDR3 DNA follows: TGCGCCAGCAGCTTTAACAGGGTCGGCGAGCAGTACTTC. Its translation is CASSFNRVGEQYF. Drawing the rest from reference TRBV5-1 and TRBJ2-7, the complete variable domain is KAGVTQTPRYLIKTRGQQVTLSCSPISGHRSVSWYQQTPGQGLQFLFEYFSETQRNKGNFPGRFSGRQFSNSRSEMNVSTLELGDSALYLCASSFNRVGEQYFGPGTRLTVT.

This clone has a handful of counts. The gene calls are TRBV10-2 and TRBJ2-1, with a weak D call TRBD2 (5 bases). The CDR3 covers 15 residues. Trimming took 5 bases from V and 8 from J, leaving 19 bases between them. Germline CDR1 and CDR2: WSHSY and SAAADI. The CDR3 bases are TGCGCCAGCAGTCCAGCGGTGAGGTTAATTTATGAGCAGTTCTTC. Translating gives CASSPAVRLIYEQFF.

The DNA for the CDR3 is TGTGCCAGAAGCAGTGGCAGGGGGTATGGCTACACCTTC. As protein: CARSSGRGYGYTF. The gene calls are TRBV5-3 and TRBJ1-2, with 7 positions matching TRBD1. TRBV5-3 is treated as an ORF (open reading frame) with a function not yet certain. The CDR3 runs to 13 residues. Trimming took 4 bases from V and 5 from J; bases not matched to a gene: 5.

The count of this clone is one. The CDR3, as DNA: TGTGCCACCAGCCAGAGACAGGGGGACACTGAAGCTTTCTTT. It encodes CATSQRQGDTEAFF. V usage is TRBV15 and J usage is TRBJ1-1; 9 bases map to TRBD1. Germline CDR1 LNHNV, CDR2 YYDKDF (reference sequence). V gave up 5 bases and J gave up 3 bases; unmatched junction bases: 4. CDR3 length: 14 amino acids.